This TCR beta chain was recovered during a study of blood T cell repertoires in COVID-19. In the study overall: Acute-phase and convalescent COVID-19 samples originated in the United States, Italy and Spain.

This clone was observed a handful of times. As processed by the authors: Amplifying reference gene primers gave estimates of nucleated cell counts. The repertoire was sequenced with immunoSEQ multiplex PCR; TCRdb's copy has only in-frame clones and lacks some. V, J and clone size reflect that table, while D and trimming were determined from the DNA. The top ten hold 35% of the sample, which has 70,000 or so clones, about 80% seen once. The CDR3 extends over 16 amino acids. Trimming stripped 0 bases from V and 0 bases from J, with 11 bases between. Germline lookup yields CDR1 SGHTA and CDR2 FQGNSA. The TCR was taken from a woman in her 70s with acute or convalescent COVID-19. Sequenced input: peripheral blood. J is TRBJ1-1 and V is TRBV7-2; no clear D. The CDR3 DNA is TGTGCCAGCAGCTTAGCGCGGCCGGCATTGAACACTGAAGCTTTCTTT. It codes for CASSLARPALNTEAFF.